Listed here is a single T cell receptor beta chain. Its antigen is unknown. This sample was taken from a study of lymphopenia after photon versus proton radiotherapy. Germline V gene data show CDR1 as KGHSH and CDR2 as LQKENI. This CDR3 contains 14 residues. Trimming shortened V by 0 bases and J by 2 bases, and 6 bases separated the two germline ends. Overall study results and limits: Only patients who died were analyzed for survival; proton advantage is unproven. Proton therapy kept repertoires fairly stable, unlike photons, which gained effector/memory cells. After lymphocyte nadir, photon-treated repertoires showed oligoclonal expansion, especially CD8+ Temra.

Profiled with immunoSEQ multiplex PCR; TCRdb holds only in-frame clones, not every one. The sample contains fewer than 35,000 clones, 90% of which appear only once. The sample in question was peripheral blood, obtained from a patient treated with photon-based radiotherapy. The clonotype comes from a woman between 45 and 65 years old with pancreatic cancer. This chain links TRBV18 with TRBJ2-3; no clear D. This CDR3 is CASSPPKYTDTQYF. DNA for the CDR3: TGTGCCAGCTCACCACCGAAGTACACAGATACGCAGTATTTT.